This T cell receptor (beta chain) was found in a study of OX40 agonist ivuxolimab in advanced cancers. The overall study: One hepatocellular carcinoma and a couple of cutaneous melanoma patients partially responded.

Study-level findings and limits: Individuals who were partial responders at 0.1-3.0 mg/kg had clonal expansion that ranked among the lowest.

Germline CDR1 SQVTM, CDR2 ANQGSEA. V lost 4 bases to trimming and J lost 5 bases; unmatched junction nucleotides: 10. The length of the CDR3 is 14 residues. Clones were read by immunoSEQ multiplex PCR, and TCRdb kept only the in-frame ones, dropping some. The data contain approximately 86,000 clones, roughly 88% of them seen just once; the ten biggest clones take up approximately 0.3%. Worth noting for this clone: The target antigen is unknown.

This material consisted of CD4+ or CD8+ T cells sorted from blood, taken in a trial of the OX40 agonist ivuxolimab. This receptor was obtained from an adult with an advanced solid tumor such as melanoma, head and neck, liver or kidney cancer. The V gene is TRBV29-1, the J gene TRBJ2-5; 7 bases line up with TRBD1. The chain's CDR3 is CSVVPLRGLETQYF. CDR3 coding DNA: TGCAGCGTTGTGCCGCTGAGGGGGCTGGAGACCCAGTACTTC.